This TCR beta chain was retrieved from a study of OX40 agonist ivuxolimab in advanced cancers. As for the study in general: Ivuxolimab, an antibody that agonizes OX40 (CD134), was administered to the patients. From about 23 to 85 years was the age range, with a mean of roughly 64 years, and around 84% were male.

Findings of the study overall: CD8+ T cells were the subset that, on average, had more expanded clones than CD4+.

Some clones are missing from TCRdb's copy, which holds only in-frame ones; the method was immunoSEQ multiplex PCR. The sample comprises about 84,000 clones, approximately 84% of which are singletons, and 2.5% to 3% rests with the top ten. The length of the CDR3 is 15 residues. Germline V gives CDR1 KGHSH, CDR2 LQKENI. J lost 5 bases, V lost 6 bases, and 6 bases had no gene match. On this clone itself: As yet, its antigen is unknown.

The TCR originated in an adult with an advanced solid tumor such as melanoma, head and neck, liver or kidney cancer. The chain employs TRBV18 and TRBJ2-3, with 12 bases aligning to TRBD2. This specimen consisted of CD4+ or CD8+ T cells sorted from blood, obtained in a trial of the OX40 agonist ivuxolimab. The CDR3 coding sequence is TGTGCCAGCTCGCTGACTAGCGGGGGAAGAGATACGCAGTATTTT. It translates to CASSLTSGGRDTQYF.